The 22 T cell receptor beta chains below were found in one sample sequenced in a study of T cell changes during pregnancy in multiple sclerosis. Libraries were prepared by immunoSEQ multiplex PCR; TCRdb keeps only in-frame clonotypes and omits some of them. The table records more than 80,000 clones, less than 95% of them present only once. The sequencing here drew on peripheral blood, taken after pregnancy. These receptors originate from a female donor with multiple sclerosis, enrolled in a pregnancy study.

This chain joins TRBV25-1 and TRBJ2-5, with TRBD2 matching 10 bases. The CDR3 runs to 14 residues. Trimming at V came to 6 bases and at J to 1 base, leaving 2 bases not matched to a gene. CDR1 MGHDK and CDR2 SYGVNS come from the germline V gene. CDR3 sequence reads: CASRQREGQETQYF. The CDR3, as DNA: TGTGCCAGCAGGCAGCGGGAGGGCCAAGAGACCCAGTACTTC. Combining the CDR3 with reference TRBV25-1 and TRBJ2-5 gives the whole variable domain EADIYQTPRYLVIGTGKKITLECSQTMGHDKMYWYQQDPGMELHLIHYSYGVNSTEKGDLSSESTVSRIRTEHFPLTLESARPSHTSQYLCASRQREGQETQYFGPGTRLLVL.

The chain uses TRBV9 and TRBJ1-2; D is undetermined. Per germline, CDR1 SGDLS and CDR2 YYNGEE. The length of the CDR3 is 15 residues. V lost 0 bases to trimming and J lost 4 bases, with 13 bases between them. This chain's CDR3 is CASSVGHSDLYGYTF. The DNA of the CDR3 is TGTGCCAGCAGCGTAGGACATTCTGACCTCTATGGCTACACCTTC.

This chain connects TRBV5-4 to TRBJ2-7, with TRBD1 matching over 10 bases. V lost 0 bases, J lost 7 bases, and 4 bases stayed unmatched. CDR1 SGHNT and CDR2 YYREEE come from the germline V gene (reference sequence). The CDR3 is made up of 14 amino acids. In DNA form, the CDR3 reads TGTGCCAGCAGCTTGGGGACAGGGGGATTAGAGCAGTACTTC. Its protein is CASSLGTGGLEQYF. Complete variable domain (other parts from reference TRBV5-4 and TRBJ2-7): ETGVTQSPTHLIKTRGQQVTLRCSSQSGHNTVSWYQQALGQGPQFIFQYYREEENGRGNFPPRFSGLQFPNYSSELNVNALELDDSALYLCASSLGTGGLEQYFGPGTRLTVT.

V is TRBV19 and J is TRBJ2-1; D is perhaps TRBD2 (7 bases). From germline, CDR1 is LNHDA and CDR2 SQIVND (reference sequence). Trimming removed 1 base from V and 4 bases from J, with 14 bases in between. The CDR3 covers 16 residues. CDR3 nucleotide sequence: TGTGCCAGTAGTATAGGGGGGGGGCCGGAGTACAATGAGCAGTTCTTC. It yields the protein CASSIGGGPEYNEQFF.

J is TRBJ2-5 and V is TRBV10-3; D not resolved. This CDR3 is built from 13 residues. V gave up 6 bases and J gave up 1 base, with 9 bases separating them. Germline V gene data show CDR1 as ENHRY and CDR2 as SYGVKD. The CDR3 DNA follows: TGTGCCATCAGGGGCGATTTCCAAGAGACCCAGTACTTC. Translation gives CAIRGDFQETQYF.

A single count supports this clone. The V call is TRBV7-8, the J call TRBJ1-2; 7 nucleotides match TRBD1. Trimming took 4 bases from V and 2 from J; bases not matched to a gene: 1. The CDR3 is 13 residues long. Germline CDR1 SGHVS, CDR2 FQNEAQ. CDR3 protein: CASSSTGNYGYTF. Written as DNA, the CDR3 is TGTGCCAGCAGCTCGACAGGGAACTATGGCTACACCTTC.

V and J are TRBV5-1 and TRBJ2-2; the D gene is possibly TRBD2 (5 bases). The CDR3 is 15 residues long. V lost 7 bases, J lost 2 bases, and 15 bases lay in between. Germline assignment: CDR1 SGHRS and CDR2 YFSETQ. CDR3 loop: CASSEVADNTGELFF. In nucleotides, the CDR3 is TGCGCCAGCTCGGAGGTAGCAGATAACACCGGGGAGCTGTTTTTT.

This clone was found once. The genes are TRBV25-1 and TRBJ2-1, with TRBD2 identical over 9 bases. This CDR3 has 13 amino acids. With V trimmed by 7 bases and J by 8 bases, 6 bases remained unmatched. CDR1 and CDR2 (germline): MGHDK, SYGVNS. CDR3 sequence (DNA): TGTGCCAGCACGCGGGGGGGGTTCGATGAGCAGTTCTTC. Its protein is CASTRGGFDEQFF.

The chain combines TRBV7-3 with TRBJ1-1; TRBD1 aligns across 8 bases. The CDR3 has 17 residues. Trimming took 0 bases from V and 2 from J; bases not matched to a gene: 8. The V gene's germline CDR1 is SGHTA and CDR2 FQGTGA. This CDR3 reads CASSLTATGTGNTEAFF. The CDR3 bases are TGTGCCAGCAGCTTAACGGCTACAGGGACAGGTAACACTGAAGCTTTCTTT.

The chain employs TRBV25-1 and TRBJ1-2, with D possibly matching TRBD1 (6 bases). The germline CDR1 and CDR2 sequences are MGHDK and SYGVNS. This CDR3 comprises 14 residues. Deletions cut 1 base from V and 6 bases from J, with 12 bases between. The CDR3 protein is CASSELGGMDGYTF. CDR3 nucleotides: TGTGCCAGCAGTGAATTAGGGGGTATGGATGGCTACACCTTC.

This rearrangement joins TRBV29-1 to TRBJ2-1; TRBD2 agrees at 8 bases. Germline trimming cut 6 bases from V and 4 bases from J; bases unmatched to any gene: 5. The CDR3 length is 13 residues. From germline, CDR1 is SQVTM and CDR2 ANQGSEA. Written as DNA, the CDR3 is TGCAGCGTAAGCGGGAGAGGGTACAATGAGCAGTTCTTC. This gives the protein CSVSGRGYNEQFF.

The rearrangement links TRBV19 to TRBJ1-1; D is ambiguous. This CDR3 has 13 residues. Trimming took 10 bases from V and 4 from J, leaving 16 bases between them. The V gene's germline CDR1 is LNHDA and CDR2 SQIVND (reference sequence). For the CDR3, the DNA is TGTGCCACACGCCGGGAGGCCATCACTGAAGCTTTCTTT. This sequence encodes CATRREAITEAFF. Full variable domain (remainder filled in from reference TRBV19 and TRBJ1-1): DGGITQSPKYLFRKEGQNVTLSCEQNLNHDAMYWYRQDPGQGLRLIYYSQIVNDFQKGDIAEGYSVSREKKESFPLTVTSAQKNPTAFYLCATRREAITEAFFGQGTRLTVV.

Only one count was recorded for this clone. This chain uses TRBV2 with TRBJ2-6; 9 nucleotides align to TRBD1. Germline V gene data show CDR1 as SNHLY and CDR2 as FYNNEI. Trimming removed 7 bases from V and 0 bases from J; junction bases left unmatched: 7. This CDR3 is 17 amino acids long. This chain's CDR3 is CASTIDRGNSGANVLTF. CDR3 in DNA: TGTGCCAGCACCATCGACAGGGGGAACTCTGGGGCCAACGTCCTGACTTTC.

This chain joins TRBV7-9 and TRBJ2-7, with TRBD1 identical over 7 bases. J was trimmed by 2 bases and V by 1 base; bases with no gene match: 5. CDR1 and CDR2 (germline): SEHNR, FQNEAQ (reference sequence). The CDR3 is 15 amino acids. CDR3 in amino acids: CASSLGDSSTYEQYF. Here the CDR3 DNA reads TGTGCCAGCAGCTTAGGGGACAGTTCAACCTACGAGCAGTACTTC.

This clone is a singleton in its sample. The chain uses TRBV7-2 and TRBJ2-7; D remains ambiguous. CDR3 length equals 16 residues. Germline V gives CDR1 SGHTA, CDR2 FQGNSA. V was cut by 3 bases and J by 0 bases, with 15 bases left in between. CDR3 sequence: CASSFFPRPSSYEQYF. The DNA of the CDR3 is TGTGCCAGCAGCTTCTTCCCCAGGCCAAGCTCCTACGAGCAGTACTTC. The full variable domain, rest sourced from reference TRBV7-2 and TRBJ2-7, is GAGVSQSPSNKVTEKGKDVELRCDPISGHTALYWYRQSLGQGLEFLIYFQGNSAPDKSGLPSDRFSAERTGGSVSTLTIQRTQQEDSAVYLCASSFFPRPSSYEQYFGPGTRLTVT.

Only a few counts were recorded for this clone. The chain employs TRBV6-1 and TRBJ1-3, with D unclear. The CDR3 is 14 amino acids. Germline V gene lookup returns CDR1 MNHNS and CDR2 SASEGT. V was cut by 3 bases and J by 0 bases, with 6 bases left in between. The CDR3 DNA follows: TGTGCCAGCAGTGAGGCGGGCTCTGGAAACACCATATATTTT. This sequence encodes CASSEAGSGNTIYF.

The J gene is TRBJ2-1, the V gene TRBV9, with TRBD2 identical over 10 bases. The J segment lost 0 bases and the V segment lost 2 bases, leaving 2 bases of the junction unmatched. The CDR3 length is 16 residues. Looked up from germline, CDR1 is SGDLS and CDR2 is YYNGEE. The CDR3 bases are TGTGCCAGCAGCGTTAGCGGGGGGCGCTCCTACAATGAGCAGTTCTTC. Protein sequence: CASSVSGGRSYNEQFF.

CDR3 region: CASSATGGWQPQHF. The CDR3 nucleotides are TGTGCCAGTAGTGCCACAGGGGGCTGGCAGCCCCAGCATTTT. V usage is TRBV19 and J usage is TRBJ1-5; TRBD1 aligns across 9 bases. This CDR3 is 14 amino acids long. V shed 5 bases, J shed 7 bases, and the junction held 6 bases outside the gene matches. CDR1 and CDR2 from the germline V gene are LNHDA and SQIVND (reference sequence).

The V gene is TRBV7-9, the J gene TRBJ2-7; tentative D call: TRBD1 (6 bases). Deletions cut 5 bases from V and 2 bases from J, with 10 bases between. This CDR3 region has 13 residues. In germline, CDR1 is SEHNR, CDR2 FQNEAQ (reference sequence). Here the CDR3 DNA reads TGTGCCAGCAGCCTCGGGACAACCTACGAGCAGTACTTC. Amino acid sequence: CASSLGTTYEQYF. Looking up the rest from reference TRBV7-9 and TRBJ2-7 gives the full variable domain: DTGVSQNPRHKITKRGQNVTFRCDPISEHNRLYWYRQTLGQGPEFLTYFQNEAQLEKSRLLSDRFSAERPKGSFSTLEIQRTEQGDSAMYLCASSLGTTYEQYFGPGTRLTVT.

The genes are TRBV5-1 and TRBJ2-5, with TRBD2 identical over 9 bases. Germline V CDR1 and CDR2: SGHRS, YFSETQ. Germline trimming cut 0 bases from V and 2 bases from J; bases unmatched to any gene: 2. The CDR3 contains 15 residues. CDR3 sequence (DNA): TGCGCCAGCAGCTTGGTAGCGGGGGATCAAGAGACCCAGTACTTC. Translating gives CASSLVAGDQETQYF.

V and J are TRBV11-2 and TRBJ1-1; no reliable D call. Germline V gene lookup returns CDR1 SGHAT and CDR2 FQNNGV. This CDR3 is built from 11 residues. The ends were cut back, 3 bases at V and 5 bases at J, with 4 bases in the middle. CDR3 region: CASSFKTEAFF. The CDR3 DNA sequence: TGTGCCAGCAGCTTTAAAACTGAAGCTTTCTTT.

The chain couples TRBV27 to TRBJ2-5; D is possibly TRBD2 (7 bases). CDR1 MNHEY and CDR2 SMNVEV come from the germline V gene (reference sequence). V dropped 4 bases and J dropped 4 bases, with 16 bases sitting between them. The CDR3 loop spans 15 amino acids. CDR3 DNA: TGTGCCAGCAGTTCCAACAGGGAGGGGAGAGAGACCCAGTACTTC. This gives the protein CASSSNREGRETQYF.